This T cell receptor beta chain was profiled in a study of blood T cell repertoires in COVID-19. Study in general: Samples of COVID-19 (acute and convalescent) were obtained from the United States, Italy and Spain. T cells, B-cell-depleted T cells, or PBMCs provided the cDNA or gDNA that served as material.

Original processing methods: Researchers report that nucleated cell counts were estimated from reference gene primer amplification. The repertoire was sequenced with immunoSEQ multiplex PCR; TCRdb's copy has only in-frame clones and lacks some. D and trimming come from the DNA, and the V and J calls and clone size come from that table. The top ten clones hold more than 4.5% of a sample with approximately 69,000 clones, 90% of them seen once. Germline V gene lookup returns CDR1 WSHSY and CDR2 SAAADI. The CDR3 sequence is 16 residues long. Trimming took 6 bases from V and 1 from J; bases not matched to a gene: 6.

The sample comprised peripheral blood. The source is a man aged 50-59 years with acute or convalescent COVID-19. The rearrangement uses TRBV10-2 and TRBJ2-1, with TRBD2 matching 10 bases. CDR3: CASRGTSGISYNEQFF. For the CDR3, the DNA is TGCGCCAGCAGGGGAACTAGCGGGATTTCCTACAATGAGCAGTTCTTC.